The present T cell receptor beta chain was sequenced within a study of type 1 regulatory T cells. CDR1 is SGHNT and CDR2 is YYREEE in the germline V gene (reference sequence). The length of the CDR3 is 15 residues. The germline V and J ends were trimmed by 1 base and 3 bases, with 10 bases remaining between them. TCRdb reanalysed the reads using MiXCR and keeps one entry per CDR3 protein. Among some 15,000 distinct CDR3 sequences, roughly 13% were seen once, and the ten largest hold 15%. There are many counts of this clonotype. Its specificity is unknown. The clonotype was recovered from a human donor in good health. The sequenced sample consisted of cultured T cells, either the whole culture or a sorted T cell fraction (not recorded which). The chain couples TRBV5-4 to TRBJ2-2, with a tentative D call TRBD2 (6 bases). In DNA, the CDR3 is TGTGCCAGCAGCTTGCAACTAGCAGACACCGGGGAGCTGTTTTTT. As protein: CASSLQLADTGELFF.